This T cell receptor (beta chain) came from a study of tumor-infiltrating lymphocytes in localized non-small cell lung cancer. Background on the study: Some samples were collected after neoadjuvant chemotherapy; smokers, never-smokers and several histologies were included. Tumor tissue and non-adjacent uninvolved lung came from each patient. General study results and limits: Technical variation could not be separated from intratumor heterogeneity here.

From germline, CDR1 is LNHDA and CDR2 SQIVND (reference sequence). Trimming took 5 bases from V and 4 from J, leaving 11 bases between them. The CDR3 consists of 13 residues. Turning to this clone: Its antigen is still unknown.

The method was immunoSEQ multiplex PCR; TCRdb's version includes in-frame clones alone and lacks a portion of them. Of fewer than 20,000 clones in the sample, 69% were seen once. The sample was lung tumor tissue. This rearrangement joins TRBV19 to TRBJ1-2; D unresolved. The TCR comes from a human donor with non-small cell lung cancer. The CDR3 region is CASSPTQSYGYTF. CDR3 in DNA: TGTGCCAGTAGTCCTACTCAATCCTATGGCTACACCTTC.